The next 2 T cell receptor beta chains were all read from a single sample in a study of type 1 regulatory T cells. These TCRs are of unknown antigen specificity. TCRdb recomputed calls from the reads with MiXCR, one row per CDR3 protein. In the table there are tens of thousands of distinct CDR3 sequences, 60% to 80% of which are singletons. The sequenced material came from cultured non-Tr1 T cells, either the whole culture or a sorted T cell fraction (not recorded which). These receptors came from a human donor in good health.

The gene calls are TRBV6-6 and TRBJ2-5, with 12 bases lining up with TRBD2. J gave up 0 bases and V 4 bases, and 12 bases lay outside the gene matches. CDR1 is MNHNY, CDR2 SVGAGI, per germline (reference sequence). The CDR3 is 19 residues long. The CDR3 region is CASSFPSGTSGRYQETQYF. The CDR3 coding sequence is TGTGCCAGCAGTTTTCCCTCCGGGACTAGCGGGCGATACCAAGAGACCCAGTACTTC.

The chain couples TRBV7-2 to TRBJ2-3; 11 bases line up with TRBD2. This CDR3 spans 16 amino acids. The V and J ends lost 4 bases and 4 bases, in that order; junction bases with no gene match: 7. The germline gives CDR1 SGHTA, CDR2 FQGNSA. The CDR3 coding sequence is TGTGCCAGCAGCTCCCGGACTAGCGGGTTTTCAGATACGCAGTATTTT. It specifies CASSSRTSGFSDTQYF.